A selection of T cell receptor beta chains follows, all from one sample in a study of CD8 T cells in Susac syndrome. TCRdb re-called the immunoSEQ multiplex PCR reads with MiXCR, one entry per CDR3 protein. The data show approximately 220,000 distinct CDR3 sequences, with more than 85% seen just once and around 0.14% held by the top ten. Material: CD8+ T cells from PBMCs. The receptors come from a human donor with multiple sclerosis. Both conserved end residues are part of each CDR3. Fields, in order: CDR3 DNA, CDR3 protein, D gene, clone size, CDR3 length, J gene, V gene. A D gene is named only where the DNA matches it firmly. Size is omitted from some rows. Given values are once, few, many or a class for expanded clones.

TGTGCCAGCAGTCATACAGGGCCGGGTCAGCCCCAGCATTTT | CASSHTGPGQPQHF | - | - | 14 | TRBJ1-5 | TRBV6-2/TRBV6-3
TGCGCCAGCAGCCCCGGTGGCTCCCTGGGACACAATGAGCAGTTCTTC | CASSPGGSLGHNEQFF | - | - | 16 | TRBJ2-1 | TRBV5-1
TGTGCCAGCAGCTTACGCGTCCTCACGGGGGAGCAGTACTTC | CASSLRVLTGEQYF | - | - | 14 | TRBJ2-7 | TRBV7-9
TGTGCCAGCAGCCACCCAGGGGCAGACTACGAGCAGTACTTC | CASSHPGADYEQYF | - | - | 14 | TRBJ2-7 | TRBV4-2
TGCAGTGCTAGCCCCGGACAGGCGAACTATGGCTACACCTTC | CSASPGQANYGYTF | TRBD1 | - | 14 | TRBJ1-2 | TRBV20-1
TGTGCCAGCAGCCCCATCGGGGGTTACGAGCAGTACTTC | CASSPIGGYEQYF | - | - | 13 | TRBJ2-7 | TRBV3-1
TGTGCCACCACCTTGGACAGCGGAGGTTCCTACGAGCAGTACTTC | CATTLDSGGSYEQYF | - | once | 15 | TRBJ2-7 | TRBV24-1
TGTGCCAGCAGCTACCCAGCTAACTATGGCTACACCTTC | CASSYPANYGYTF | - | - | 13 | TRBJ1-2 | TRBV7-9
TGTGCCAAGGGCTCTGGGGCCAACGTCCTGACTTTC | CAKGSGANVLTF | - | - | 12 | TRBJ2-6 | TRBV21-1
TGTGCCAGTAGTATAAGAACAGATCGCTATGGCTACACCTTC | CASSIRTDRYGYTF | - | once | 14 | TRBJ1-2 | TRBV19
TGTGCCAGCCGGGAGGGAGTCCTAGAGGGACAGCCCCAGCATTTT | CASREGVLEGQPQHF | - | - | 15 | TRBJ1-5 | TRBV2
TGTGCCAGCGTGCTTGGGACAGGTAGCTCCTACGAGCAGTACTTC | CASVLGTGSSYEQYF | TRBD1 | few | 15 | TRBJ2-7 | TRBV2
TGTGCCAGCAGCCCCCTAGCGGGGATAAGGAATGAGCAGTTCTTC | CASSPLAGIRNEQFF | TRBD2 | once | 15 | TRBJ2-1 | TRBV12-3/TRBV12-4
TGTGCCAGCAGGGCCGGGACAGGTTTTGGCTACACCTTC | CASRAGTGFGYTF | TRBD1 | - | 13 | TRBJ1-2 | TRBV6-5
TGTGCCAGCAGCCCGTGGAACACCGGGGAGCTGTTTTTT | CASSPWNTGELFF | - | once | 13 | TRBJ2-2 | TRBV13